The 32 T cell receptor beta chains given below trace back to one sample, sequenced in a study of blood T cell repertoires in COVID-19 (TCRdb year 2020). The method behind the library was the immunoSEQ multiplex PCR assay. The source is immuneACCESS, and TCRdb retained only in-frame sequences with V and J called. Part of the clones is not carried over; for the studies checked, unresolved V genes explain less than half of this, and the remainder is unexplained. This sample comprises about 80,000 clones, around 80% of them detected only once. The ten largest account for 12% of the sample. The specimen sequenced was peripheral blood. These receptors were collected from a man of 80 years or more with acute or convalescent COVID-19.

The V call is TRBV19, the J call TRBJ2-3; TRBD2 aligns across 14 bases. CDR1 and CDR2 from the germline V gene are LNHDA and SQIVND (reference sequence). Trimming removed 3 bases from V and 1 base from J; junction bases left unmatched: 12. The CDR3 length is 20 residues. CDR3 region: CASSIVGRLAGGPGTDTQYF. DNA of the CDR3: TGTGCCAGTAGTATCGTGGGTCGACTAGCGGGGGGGCCGGGCACAGATACGCAGTATTTT.

The chain carries TRBV6-2 or TRBV6-3 and TRBJ2-2; D is perhaps TRBD2 (5 bases). The V gene lost 2 bases and the J gene lost 1 base, with 8 bases spanning the gap. Germline V gene lookup returns CDR1 MNHEY and CDR2 SVGEGT. The CDR3 is 15 residues long. The CDR3 loop is CASSYLRGNTGELFF. In DNA, the CDR3 is TGTGCCAGCAGTTACCTACGGGGGAACACCGGGGAGCTGTTTTTT.

The V call is TRBV7-9, the J call TRBJ1-1, with D perhaps TRBD1 (5 bases). Germline-derived CDR1 and CDR2 are SEHNR and FQNEAQ (reference sequence). CDR3 length: 13 amino acids. The V gene lost 11 bases and the J gene lost 0 bases, with 13 bases spanning the gap. The CDR3 is CAPLGGVNTEAFF. CDR3 coding DNA: TGTGCCCCCCTGGGAGGGGTGAACACTGAAGCTTTCTTT.

This chain links TRBV7-9 with TRBJ1-2, with a possible D match to TRBD1 (5 bases). This CDR3 spans 13 amino acids. Between the trimmed V and J ends, which lost 5 bases and 2 bases, there was a span of 9 bases. The V gene's germline CDR1 is SEHNR and CDR2 FQNEAQ (reference sequence). In nucleotides, the CDR3 is TGTGCCAGCAGCGGAGGGGAGAACTATGGCTACACCTTC. It is translated as CASSGGENYGYTF.

CDR3 residues: CASSIAADGAFF. CDR3 DNA sequence: TGTGCCAGCAGCATAGCGGCTGACGGAGCTTTCTTT. V gene TRBV5-4 combines with J gene TRBJ1-1; D is undetermined. Trimming cost V 4 bases and J 10 bases, with 14 bases left between them. The CDR3 consists of 12 residues. The germline gives CDR1 SGHNT, CDR2 YYREEE (reference sequence).

The rearrangement joins TRBV5-1 to TRBJ2-7; D possibly corresponds to TRBD2 (7 bases). Germline V gives CDR1 SGHRS, CDR2 YFSETQ. Deletions cut 4 bases from V and 6 bases from J, with 20 bases between. This CDR3 comprises 15 residues. The CDR3 DNA follows: TGCGCCAGCAGCCCAGTGGGGGGGGCGGGCATCGAGCAGTACTTC. Translating gives CASSPVGGAGIEQYF.

J is TRBJ1-1 and V is TRBV30; no firm D call. V was pared by 6 bases and J by 10 bases, with 15 bases between. The germline V gene encodes CDR1 GTSNPN and CDR2 SVGIG (reference sequence). This CDR3 is 11 amino acids long. The CDR3: CACQSVPLAFF. The CDR3 nucleotides read TGTGCCTGCCAGAGCGTCCCTTTAGCTTTCTTT.

The genes are TRBV19 and TRBJ2-7, with 9 bases that match TRBD1. The CDR3 spans 15 residues. CDR1 LNHDA and CDR2 SQIVND come from the germline V gene (reference sequence). The ends lost 4 bases at V and 6 bases at J; junction bases unmatched: 10. Here the CDR3 DNA reads TGTGCCAGTAGTAGATTCCGGGACAGGGTTTCCGAGCAGTACTTC. Translation gives CASSRFRDRVSEQYF.

The sample holds one count of this clone. This chain uses TRBV10-3 with TRBJ2-5, with D possibly TRBD1 on 5 matching bases. The germline V and J ends were trimmed by 5 bases and 1 base, with 8 bases remaining between them. CDR1 and CDR2 (germline): ENHRY, SYGVKD. The CDR3 consists of 13 residues. The CDR3 region is CAISNRTQETQYF. In DNA form, the CDR3 reads TGTGCCATCAGTAACAGGACCCAAGAGACCCAGTACTTC.

About this clone itself: Other nucleotide sequences from this sample produce the same CDR3. V and J are TRBV5-4 and TRBJ1-1; 8 bases fit TRBD1. This CDR3 has 14 residues. The ends lost 1 base at V and 4 bases at J; junction bases unmatched: 3. Germline V lookup: CDR1 SGHNT, CDR2 YYREEE (reference sequence). Here the CDR3 reads CASSLQGAGTEAFF. CDR3 coding DNA: TGTGCCAGCAGCTTGCAGGGGGCAGGCACTGAAGCTTTCTTT.

The genes are TRBV5-1 and TRBJ1-5, with TRBD1 identical over 10 bases. Trimming at V came to 4 bases and at J to 6 bases, leaving 7 bases not matched to a gene. The CDR3 extends over 15 amino acids. In germline, CDR1 is SGHRS, CDR2 YFSETQ. DNA for the CDR3: TGCGCCAGCAGCCCGGGACAGGGGCAGGGTCAGCCCCAGCATTTT. This translates into CASSPGQGQGQPQHF.

The chain employs TRBV3-1 (or the pseudogene TRBV3-2) and TRBJ2-3, with D maybe TRBD2 (5 bases). V was clipped by 0 bases and J by 6 bases, with 10 bases between them. Germline V CDR1 and CDR2: LGHDT, YNNKEL (reference sequence). The CDR3 has 14 residues. The CDR3 reads CASSQDGRGDTQYF. CDR3 bases: TGTGCCAGCAGCCAAGATGGTAGAGGGGATACGCAGTATTTT.

This chain joins TRBV5-1 and TRBJ1-1; no clear D. Germline CDR1 and CDR2: SGHRS and YFSETQ. Trimming left V 0 bases short and J 8 bases short, with 14 bases between. The CDR3 runs 14 residues. The CDR3 loop reads CASSLGRLDMEAFF. The CDR3 DNA follows: TGCGCCAGCAGCTTGGGACGATTAGACATGGAAGCTTTCTTT.

This clone was picked up one time. The chain links TRBV3-1 (or the pseudogene TRBV3-2) to TRBJ2-7; 12 nucleotides match TRBD2. This CDR3 region has 15 residues. Germline V lookup: CDR1 LGHDT, CDR2 YNNKEL (reference sequence). The V and J ends lost 4 bases and 7 bases, in that order; junction bases with no gene match: 8. CDR3 residues: CASSPSGGAGREQYF. In DNA form, the CDR3 reads TGTGCCAGCAGCCCTAGCGGGGGGGCTGGGAGGGAGCAGTACTTC.

J is TRBJ1-2 and V is TRBV19; D may be TRBD1 (5 bases). The CDR3 is 14 residues long. Germline values: CDR1 LNHDA, CDR2 SQIVND (reference sequence). Deletions cut 5 bases from V and 3 bases from J, with 13 bases between. The CDR3 sequence is CASSPGTGDYGYTF. The CDR3 nucleotides are TGTGCCAGTAGTCCCGGGACGGGGGACTATGGCTACACCTTC.

The chain joins TRBV14 to TRBJ1-2, with a possible D match to TRBD1 (6 bases). The CDR3 covers 13 residues. V was clipped by 2 bases and J by 6 bases, with 10 bases between them. Germline V gene sequence: CDR1 SGHDN, CDR2 FVKESK. The CDR3 region has the DNA TGTGCCAGCAGCCAAAACAGGGCAAATGGCTACACCTTC. Translation gives CASSQNRANGYTF.

The chain combines TRBV7-8 with TRBJ1-5; D is unclear. Germline-derived CDR1 and CDR2 are SGHVS and FQNEAQ. Trimming removed 5 bases at V and 2 bases at J, with 7 bases between. The CDR3 has 13 amino acids. This CDR3 reads CASSGRGNQPQHF. Here the CDR3 DNA reads TGTGCCAGCAGCGGCCGGGGCAATCAGCCCCAGCATTTT.

This chain joins TRBV2 and TRBJ2-7, with a possible D match to TRBD1 (7 bases). Germline V gene data show CDR1 as SNHLY and CDR2 as FYNNEI. Trimming left V 6 bases short and J 2 bases short, with 11 bases between. CDR3 length: 13 amino acids. This CDR3 is CASREGTAYEQYF. For the CDR3, the DNA is TGTGCCAGCAGGGAGGGGACAGCCTACGAGCAGTACTTC.

This sequence joins TRBV11-2 and TRBJ1-1, with D tentatively TRBD1 (5 bases). CDR1 SGHAT and CDR2 FQNNGV come from the germline V gene. This CDR3 is 13 amino acids long. Trimming pared 5 bases from V and 0 bases from J, leaving 7 bases between. CDR3: CASSPTVNTEAFF. Here the CDR3 DNA reads TGTGCCAGCAGCCCGACAGTGAACACTGAAGCTTTCTTT.

This chain uses TRBV15 with TRBJ1-4; tentative D call: TRBD1 (5 bases). The CDR3 contains 16 residues. Trimming shortened V by 0 bases and J by 4 bases, and 12 bases separated the two germline ends. CDR1 is LNHNV, CDR2 YYDKDF, per germline (reference sequence). The CDR3 DNA reads as TGTGCCACCAGCAGAGACCCCAGGGCAGTTAATGAAAAACTGTTTTTT. This translates into CATSRDPRAVNEKLFF.

The chain is built from TRBV2 and TRBJ2-6; 8 bases fit TRBD1. This CDR3 spans 19 amino acids. The V gene end was trimmed by 2 bases and the J gene end by 0 bases; junction bases not matched to a gene: 9. The germline V gene encodes CDR1 SNHLY and CDR2 FYNNEI. The CDR3 nucleotides read TGTGCCAGCAGTGAACTTTCAGGGGGCGTATTCTCTGGGGCCAACGTCCTGACTTTC. Translating it yields CASSELSGGVFSGANVLTF.

The chain uses TRBV3-1 (or the pseudogene TRBV3-2) and TRBJ2-7; unclear D gene. Germline V gene sequence: CDR1 LGHDT, CDR2 YNNKEL (reference sequence). V shed 0 bases and J shed 4 bases, with 7 bases lying between them. The CDR3 has 13 amino acids. The CDR3 nucleotides read TGTGCCAGCAGCCAAGAACATCTTTACGAGCAGTACTTC. Its translation: CASSQEHLYEQYF.

The rearrangement links TRBV11-2 to TRBJ1-1; D call uncertain. The CDR3 consists of 14 residues. Trimming pared 1 base from V and 6 bases from J, leaving 12 bases between. Germline V gives CDR1 SGHAT, CDR2 FQNNGV. The CDR3 nucleotides read TGTGCCAGCAGCTTAGGCCTTGGCTCGCCTGAAGCTTTCTTT. It encodes CASSLGLGSPEAFF.

This clone was seen only a few times. This rearrangement joins TRBV6-5 to TRBJ1-1; D is undetermined. Germline-derived CDR1 and CDR2 are MNHEY and SVGAGI. This CDR3 comprises 13 residues. V was shortened by 7 bases and J by 3 bases, with 12 bases between the two germline ends. The CDR3 DNA is TGTGCCAGCACCATAAACACCGACACTGAAGCTTTCTTT. It translates to CASTINTDTEAFF.

This chain joins TRBV7-9 and TRBJ1-6, with D perhaps TRBD1 (6 bases). Germline loops: CDR1 SEHNR, CDR2 FQNEAQ (reference sequence). CDR3 length: 15 amino acids. CDR3 sequence: CAVGASNSYNSPLHF. CDR3 nucleotide sequence: TGTGCAGTGGGGGCTTCGAACTCCTATAATTCACCCCTCCACTTT. The full variable domain, completed using reference TRBV7-9 and TRBJ1-6, is DTGVSQNPRHKITKRGQNVTFRCDPISEHNRLYWYRQTLGQGPEFLTYFQNEAQLEKSRLLSDRFSAERPKGSFSTLEIQRTEQGDSAMYLCAVGASNSYNSPLHFGNGTRLTVT.

The rearrangement joins TRBV2 to TRBJ2-3; 11 bases align to TRBD2. Germline values: CDR1 SNHLY, CDR2 FYNNEI. V trimming: 6 bases; J trimming: 0 bases; junction bases outside the gene matches: 5. The CDR3 totals 16 residues. For the CDR3, the DNA is TGTGCCAGCAGACCGGGACTAGCGGTTAGCACAGATACGCAGTATTTT. This encodes CASRPGLAVSTDTQYF.

This chain links TRBV12-3 or TRBV12-4 with TRBJ1-1, with D unclear. V lost 3 bases and J lost 5, with 10 bases in between. CDR3 length equals 13 residues. The CDR3 DNA reads as TGTGCCAGCAGTTTTCTCCGGTCTACTGAAGCTTTCTTT. Residues: CASSFLRSTEAFF.

This chain connects TRBV3-1 (or the pseudogene TRBV3-2) to TRBJ1-5; unclear D gene. Germline CDR1 LGHDT, CDR2 YNNKEL (reference sequence). CDR3 length equals 12 residues. V lost 1 base and J lost 5, with 3 bases in between. The CDR3 nucleotides read TGTGCCAGCAGCCAAGGAGATCAGCCCCAGCATTTT. Amino acids: CASSQGDQPQHF.

This clone came up once. The chain employs TRBV6-6 and TRBJ1-2, with D perhaps matching TRBD1 (6 bases). The CDR3 is made up of 12 amino acids. V was trimmed by 6 bases and J by 7 bases, leaving 12 bases between them. Germline assignment: CDR1 MNHNY and CDR2 SVGAGI (reference sequence). CDR3 DNA: TGTGCCAGCAGCCAACAGGGTCCTGGCTACACCTTC. Its translation: CASSQQGPGYTF.

This chain uses TRBV7-9 with TRBJ1-3; D is undetermined. This CDR3 contains 13 residues. V was shortened by 8 bases and J by 4 bases, with 12 bases between the two germline ends. Germline loops: CDR1 SEHNR, CDR2 FQNEAQ (reference sequence). The CDR3 bases are TGTGCCAGCGGAGAACCTAGAGGAAACACCATATATTTT. It specifies CASGEPRGNTIYF.

The genes are TRBV7-2 and TRBJ1-2; 7 bases are a match to TRBD1. Germline loops: CDR1 SGHTA, CDR2 FQGNSA. J gave up 8 bases and V 7 bases, and 10 bases lay outside the gene matches. CDR3 length: 13 residues. In nucleotides, the CDR3 is TGTGCCAGCACCCTAGGAGGGGGCGGGGGCTACACCTTC. As protein: CASTLGGGGGYTF.

CDR3 nucleotide sequence: TGTGCCAGCAGCCGGACTAGCTATGGCTACACCTTC. As protein: CASSRTSYGYTF. The J gene is TRBJ1-2, the V gene TRBV7-9; D gene uncertain. This CDR3 has 12 residues. V lost 5 bases, J lost 4 bases, and 8 bases lay in between. Germline V lookup: CDR1 SEHNR, CDR2 FQNEAQ (reference sequence).